This entry is about one T cell receptor beta chain. The entry originates in a study of blood T cell repertoires in COVID-19. The protocol was immunoSEQ multiplex PCR, while the TCRdb copy is restricted to in-frame clones and leaves out a portion. In the table there are about 230,000 clones, more than 70% of which are singletons. The CDR3 runs 15 residues. Germline V gene lookup returns CDR1 SGHNT and CDR2 YYREEE (reference sequence). V shed 3 bases and J 7 bases; nucleotides not matched to a gene: 10. Sequencing was performed on peripheral blood. This chain uses TRBV5-4 with TRBJ1-2; TRBD1 agrees at 9 bases. The receptor comes from a middle-aged man with active or convalescent COVID-19. CDR3 sequence (DNA): TGTGCCAGCAGCTCCTCGGGACAGGGATCCCGTGGCTACACCTTC. Its translation: CASSSSGQGSRGYTF.